This T cell receptor beta chain was observed in a study of identical twins. This clonotype occurred many times. Its antigen is not identified. General observations from the study: Rather than following the same donors, the conclusions depended on cross-sectional statistical analysis. Surplus twin overlap in beta out-of-frame sequences was less pronounced. Zero-insertion results could be subject to partial confounding by invariant MAIT and iNKT cells.

TCRdb re-derived calls from the 5' RACE reads in MiXCR, one entry per CDR3 protein. The table has 1.5 million to 2 million distinct CDR3 sequences, under 35% seen once. The germline V gene encodes CDR1 SQVTM and CDR2 ANQGSEA. V was shortened by 0 bases and J by 9 bases, with 14 bases between the two germline ends. The CDR3 is made up of 13 amino acids. Sample: cord blood. This TCR came from a newborn girl in good health. This chain uses TRBV29-1 with TRBJ2-5; tentatively, D is TRBD2 (6 bases). The CDR3 sequence: CSVEESGTRAQYF. The CDR3 DNA follows: TGCAGCGTTGAAGAATCAGGGACTCGGGCCCAGTACTTC. Full variable domain (rest looked up from reference TRBV29-1 and TRBJ2-5): SAVISQKPSRDICQRGTSLTIQCQVDSQVTMMFWYRQQPGQSLTLIATANQGSEATYESGFVIDKFPISRPNLTFSTLTVSNMSPEDSSIYLCSVEESGTRAQYFGPGTRLLVL.